The following is a T cell receptor beta chain sequence with its context. This sample stems from a study of OX40 agonist ivuxolimab in advanced cancers. CDR3 length equals 12 residues. The V gene lost 6 bases and the J gene lost 3 bases, with 5 bases spanning the gap. Germline values: CDR1 SNHLY, CDR2 FYNNEI. The repertoire was sequenced with immunoSEQ multiplex PCR; TCRdb's copy has only in-frame clones and lacks some. There are around 50,000 clones in the sample; roughly nine tenths occur only once, and about 12% lies in the top ten. V gene TRBV2 combines with J gene TRBJ2-2; maybe TRBD1 (5 bases). The source of this sequence is an adult with an advanced solid tumor such as melanoma, head and neck, liver or kidney cancer. Material: CD4+ or CD8+ T cells sorted from blood, obtained in a trial of the OX40 agonist ivuxolimab. The CDR3 spells CASRTDTGELFF. For the CDR3, the DNA is TGTGCCAGCAGGACAGACACCGGGGAGCTGTTTTTT.